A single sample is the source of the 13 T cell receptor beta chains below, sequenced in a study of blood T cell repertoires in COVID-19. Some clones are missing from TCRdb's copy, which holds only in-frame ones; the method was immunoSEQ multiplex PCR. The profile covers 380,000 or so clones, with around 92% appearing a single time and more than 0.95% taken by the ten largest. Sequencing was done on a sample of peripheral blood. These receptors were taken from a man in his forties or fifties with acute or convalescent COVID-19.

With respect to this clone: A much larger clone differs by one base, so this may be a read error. This CDR3 is CASSLSSYNEQFF. The CDR3, as DNA: TGTGCCAGCAGTCTGAGCTCCTACAATGAGCAGTTCTTC. The chain joins TRBV6-5 to TRBJ2-1; D ambiguous. Per germline, CDR1 MNHEY and CDR2 SVGAGI. The ends were cut back, 5 bases at V and 0 bases at J, with 5 bases in the middle. This CDR3 is built from 13 residues.

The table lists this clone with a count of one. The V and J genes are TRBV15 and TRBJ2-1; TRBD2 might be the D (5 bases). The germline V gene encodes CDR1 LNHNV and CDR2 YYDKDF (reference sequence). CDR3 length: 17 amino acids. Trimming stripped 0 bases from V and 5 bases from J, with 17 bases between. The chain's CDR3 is CATSRDRSGKGHNEQFF. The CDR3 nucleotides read TGTGCCACCAGCAGAGATCGTTCGGGGAAGGGCCACAATGAGCAGTTCTTC.

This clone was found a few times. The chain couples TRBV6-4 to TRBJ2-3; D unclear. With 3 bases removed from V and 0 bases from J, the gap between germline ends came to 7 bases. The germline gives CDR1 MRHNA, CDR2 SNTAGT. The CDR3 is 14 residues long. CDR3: CASSEIASTDTQYF. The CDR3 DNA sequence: TGTGCCAGCAGTGAAATAGCCAGCACAGATACGCAGTATTTT.

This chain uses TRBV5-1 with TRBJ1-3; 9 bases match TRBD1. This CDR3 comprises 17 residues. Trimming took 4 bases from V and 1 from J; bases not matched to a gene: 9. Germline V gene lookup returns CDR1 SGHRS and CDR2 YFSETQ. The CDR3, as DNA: TGCGCCAGCAGCCCCCGACCGGGACAGGGTTCTGGAAACACCATATATTTT. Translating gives CASSPRPGQGSGNTIYF.

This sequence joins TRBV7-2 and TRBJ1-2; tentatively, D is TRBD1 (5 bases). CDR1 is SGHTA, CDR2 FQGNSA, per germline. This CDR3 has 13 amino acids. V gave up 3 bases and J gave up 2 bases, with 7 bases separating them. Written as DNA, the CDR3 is TGTGCCAGCAGCTTCGGGGGAAACTATGGCTACACCTTC. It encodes CASSFGGNYGYTF.

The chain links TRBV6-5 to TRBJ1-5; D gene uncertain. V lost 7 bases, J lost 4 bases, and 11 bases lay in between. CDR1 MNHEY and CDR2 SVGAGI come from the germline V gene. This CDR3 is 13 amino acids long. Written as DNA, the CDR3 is TGTGCCAGCACCAGATCGGGGAATCAGCCCCAGCATTTT. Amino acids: CASTRSGNQPQHF.

CDR3 DNA sequence: TGTGCCAGTAGTTGGAGGACAGCCTCCTACGAGCAGTACTTC. The encoded protein is CASSWRTASYEQYF. V is TRBV19 and J is TRBJ2-7, with TRBD1 as a possible D gene (6 bases). Germline CDR1 reads LNHDA; CDR2 reads SQIVND (reference sequence). This CDR3 region has 14 residues. The V end lost 5 bases, the J end lost 0 bases, and 11 bases lay between the germline ends.

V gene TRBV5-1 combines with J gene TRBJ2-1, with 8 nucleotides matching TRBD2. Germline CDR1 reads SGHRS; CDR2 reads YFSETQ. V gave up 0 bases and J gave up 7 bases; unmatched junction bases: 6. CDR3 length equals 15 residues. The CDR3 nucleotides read TGCGCCAGCAGCTTGGACGGGAGGGCTCGGAATGAGCAGTTCTTC. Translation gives CASSLDGRARNEQFF.

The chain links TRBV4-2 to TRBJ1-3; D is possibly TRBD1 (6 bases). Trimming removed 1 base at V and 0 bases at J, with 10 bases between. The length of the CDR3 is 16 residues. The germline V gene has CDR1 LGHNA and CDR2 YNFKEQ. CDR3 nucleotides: TGTGCCAGCAGCCAAGCTGACAGGAGCTCTGGAAACACCATATATTTT. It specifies CASSQADRSSGNTIYF.

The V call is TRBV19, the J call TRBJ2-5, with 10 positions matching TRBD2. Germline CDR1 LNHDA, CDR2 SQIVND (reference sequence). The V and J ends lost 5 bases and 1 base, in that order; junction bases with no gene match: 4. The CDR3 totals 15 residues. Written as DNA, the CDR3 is TGTGCCAGTAGTCTCCGGACTAGCGGCCAAGAGACCCAGTACTTC. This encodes CASSLRTSGQETQYF.

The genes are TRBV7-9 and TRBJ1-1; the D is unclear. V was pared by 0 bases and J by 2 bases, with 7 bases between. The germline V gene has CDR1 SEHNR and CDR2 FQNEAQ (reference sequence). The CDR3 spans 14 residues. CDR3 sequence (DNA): TGTGCCAGCAGCTTAGCGTCCTCTAACACTGAAGCTTTCTTT. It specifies CASSLASSNTEAFF.

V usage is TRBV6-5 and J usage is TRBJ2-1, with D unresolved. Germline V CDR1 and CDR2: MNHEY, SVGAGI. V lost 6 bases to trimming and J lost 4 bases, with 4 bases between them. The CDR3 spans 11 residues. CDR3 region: CASSPYNEQFF. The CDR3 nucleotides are TGTGCCAGCAGCCCATACAATGAGCAGTTCTTC.

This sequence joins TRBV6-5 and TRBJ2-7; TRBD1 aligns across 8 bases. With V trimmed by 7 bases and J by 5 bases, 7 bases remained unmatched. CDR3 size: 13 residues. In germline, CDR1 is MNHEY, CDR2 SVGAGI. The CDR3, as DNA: TGTGCCAGCACCCGGACAGGGTGGGACGAGCAGTACTTC. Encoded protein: CASTRTGWDEQYF.